The rows below give T cell receptor beta chains drawn from one sample of a study of T cells expressing NK-cell markers. TCRdb processed the 5' RACE reads again and assigns one entry to each CDR3 protein, with no DNA. In total, the table holds some 600,000 distinct CDR3 sequences. The sample taken for sequencing was blood T cells: a sorted CD56 or NKG2C T cell subset, CD4+ or CD8+ T cells, or bulk PBMC T cells (not recorded which). These receptors all come from a man aged 18 to 30 in good health. Both conserved end residues are part of each CDR3.

v_call: TRBV7-2; j_call: TRBJ2-4; cdr3_aa: CASSAGNSKNIQYF
v_call: TRBV7-9; j_call: TRBJ2-7; cdr3_aa: CASSLRLDGPYEQYF
v_call: TRBV29-1; j_call: TRBJ1-1; cdr3_aa: CSVEVSREAFF
v_call: TRBV7-2; j_call: TRBJ1-1; cdr3_aa: CASSSDTGFGEAFF
v_call: TRBV6-1; j_call: TRBJ2-5; cdr3_aa: CASRPLGHTQETQYF
v_call: TRBV5-1; j_call: TRBJ2-1; cdr3_aa: CASSLRSSYNEQFF
v_call: TRBV7-8; j_call: TRBJ1-1; cdr3_aa: CASSYVAGTEAFF
v_call: TRBV5-1; j_call: TRBJ1-1; cdr3_aa: CASSLVSGANTEAFF
v_call: TRBV12-3/TRBV12-4; j_call: TRBJ2-3; cdr3_aa: CASSLGSLRGTDTQYF
v_call: TRBV4-2; j_call: TRBJ2-6; cdr3_aa: CASSQLGLAGGSGANVLTF
v_call: TRBV6-1; j_call: TRBJ2-7; cdr3_aa: CASSRTGGAFYEQYF
v_call: TRBV5-4; j_call: TRBJ2-3; cdr3_aa: CASNSIERAADTQYF
v_call: TRBV4-2; j_call: TRBJ1-6; cdr3_aa: CASSHVRDRVSYLHF
v_call: TRBV24-1; j_call: TRBJ2-3; cdr3_aa: CATRGTAYTDTQYF
v_call: TRBV12-3/TRBV12-4; j_call: TRBJ1-5; cdr3_aa: CASSSQGASNQPQHF
v_call: TRBV24-1; j_call: TRBJ2-6; cdr3_aa: CATSDFGGTGANVLTF
v_call: TRBV28; j_call: TRBJ2-1; cdr3_aa: CASSLPVLADTYNEQFF
v_call: TRBV27; j_call: TRBJ2-1; cdr3_aa: CASRSLQSTYNEQFF
v_call: TRBV7-2; j_call: TRBJ1-2; cdr3_aa: CASSPTGTGYGYTF
v_call: TRBV5-1; j_call: TRBJ2-1; cdr3_aa: CASSLAPSSGSFLSYNEQFF
v_call: TRBV5-1; j_call: TRBJ2-1; cdr3_aa: CASSVAPGRRLSGVYNEQFF
v_call: TRBV5-1; j_call: TRBJ2-6; cdr3_aa: CASSGTAPGANVLTF
v_call: TRBV20-1; j_call: TRBJ1-6; cdr3_aa: CSGTDGSYNSPLHF
v_call: TRBV12-3/TRBV12-4; j_call: TRBJ1-1; cdr3_aa: CASSEISRSLNTEAFF
v_call: TRBV4-3; j_call: TRBJ2-3; cdr3_aa: CASSQDRLLGADTQYF
v_call: TRBV12-3/TRBV12-4; j_call: TRBJ1-1; cdr3_aa: CASSPPGTPNTEAFF
v_call: TRBV5-1; j_call: TRBJ1-1; cdr3_aa: CASSLTGGRETEAFF
v_call: TRBV7-9; j_call: TRBJ1-2; cdr3_aa: CASSLAETRNGYTF
v_call: TRBV5-1; j_call: TRBJ2-2; cdr3_aa: CASSRSKGELFF
v_call: TRBV7-9; j_call: TRBJ2-1; cdr3_aa: CASSVRNGGRNEQFF
v_call: TRBV5-1; j_call: TRBJ2-3; cdr3_aa: CASRDFDTQYF
v_call: TRBV28; j_call: TRBJ2-7; cdr3_aa: CASSFQGPRYEQYF
v_call: TRBV29-1; j_call: TRBJ1-1; cdr3_aa: CSVAEGSTEAFF
v_call: TRBV10-3; j_call: TRBJ2-1; cdr3_aa: CAISVGAGGPDEQFF
v_call: TRBV6-5; j_call: TRBJ2-7; cdr3_aa: CASSYSSFFSRDREAEQYF
v_call: TRBV4-3; j_call: TRBJ2-1; cdr3_aa: CASSQRGTSVSSYNEQFF
v_call: TRBV6-5; j_call: TRBJ2-3; cdr3_aa: CASSYSAGVGTDTQYF
v_call: TRBV12-3/TRBV12-4; j_call: TRBJ1-2; cdr3_aa: CASSGGGYYGYTF
v_call: TRBV27; j_call: TRBJ2-2; cdr3_aa: CASTDWTGELFF
v_call: TRBV7-9; j_call: TRBJ2-2; cdr3_aa: CASSNSGTATGELFF
v_call: TRBV10-3; j_call: TRBJ2-5; cdr3_aa: CAISDIPGTAKETQYF
v_call: TRBV4-1; j_call: TRBJ1-6; cdr3_aa: CASSPLTTNSPLHF
v_call: TRBV5-1; j_call: TRBJ1-1; cdr3_aa: CASSLGAVTMNTEAFF
v_call: TRBV4-2; j_call: TRBJ1-1; cdr3_aa: CASSLVGGGKAEAFF
v_call: TRBV5-1; j_call: TRBJ2-5; cdr3_aa: CASKTSGAPTQYF
v_call: TRBV20-1; j_call: TRBJ2-7; cdr3_aa: CSARGLKRAPSYEQYF
v_call: TRBV7-8; j_call: TRBJ1-1; cdr3_aa: CASSYDKGAGTEAFF
v_call: TRBV12-3/TRBV12-4; j_call: TRBJ2-3; cdr3_aa: CASSLGGDTQYF
v_call: TRBV12-3/TRBV12-4; j_call: TRBJ2-7; cdr3_aa: CASSFDRGTSEQYF
v_call: TRBV6-2/TRBV6-3; j_call: TRBJ2-7; cdr3_aa: CASRTDPPDYEQYF